The 28 T cell receptor beta chains below were found in one sample sequenced in a study of multiple sclerosis patients with progressive multifocal leukoencephalopathy. Time point denoted: before natalizumab initiation. Here immunoSEQ multiplex PCR was the method, and the copy in TCRdb shows in-frame clones only, minus some. Of tens of thousands of clones listed, 80% to 95% are singletons. Material for sequencing was PBMCs. The receptors were gathered from a man aged 25-40 years with multiple sclerosis.

CDR3 DNA: TGTGCCAGCAAAAGTCCCGATGGGCAAGAGACCCAGTACTTC. This sequence encodes CASKSPDGQETQYF. V usage is TRBV6-5 and J usage is TRBJ2-5; no firm D call. CDR1 and CDR2 from the germline V gene are MNHEY and SVGAGI. This CDR3 has 14 residues. V was clipped by 7 bases and J by 2 bases, with 14 bases between them.

This chain connects TRBV27 to TRBJ2-1, with D perhaps matching TRBD1 (5 bases). Per germline, CDR1 MNHEY and CDR2 SMNVEV (reference sequence). The V end was cut by 2 bases, the J end by 6 bases, with 14 bases between. The CDR3 runs to 15 residues. Here the CDR3 DNA reads TGTGCCAGCAGTTTAAGGGGCAGGGAAGGCAATGAGCAGTTCTTC. The encoded protein is CASSLRGREGNEQFF.

The V gene is TRBV27, the J gene TRBJ1-1; 11 bases line up with TRBD1. With V trimmed by 3 bases and J by 7 bases, 4 bases remained unmatched. Germline CDR1 and CDR2: MNHEY and SMNVEV (reference sequence). This CDR3 is 14 amino acids long. The CDR3 DNA is TGTGCCAGCAGTTTCTGGGGACAGGGGGATGAAGCTTTCTTT. It codes for CASSFWGQGDEAFF.

The chain recombines TRBV5-6 with TRBJ1-5; 7 nucleotides line up with TRBD1. The CDR3 has 13 amino acids. The J segment lost 7 bases and the V segment lost 4 bases, leaving 5 bases of the junction unmatched. The V gene's germline CDR1 is SGHDT and CDR2 YYEEEE. For the CDR3, the DNA is TGTGCCAGCAGCCACACAGGGGTACAGCCCCAGCATTTT. Protein sequence: CASSHTGVQPQHF. Looking up the rest from reference TRBV5-6 and TRBJ1-5 gives the full variable domain: DAGVTQSPTHLIKTRGQQVTLRCSPKSGHDTVSWYQQALGQGPQFIFQYYEEEERQRGNFPDRFSGHQFPNYSSELNVNALLLGDSALYLCASSHTGVQPQHFGDGTRLSIL.

V usage is TRBV30 and J usage is TRBJ1-2, with D perhaps TRBD1 (6 bases). Trimming cost V 4 bases and J 8 bases, with 17 bases left between them. The CDR3 is 13 residues long. Germline V CDR1 and CDR2: GTSNPN, SVGIG (reference sequence). In nucleotides, the CDR3 is TGTGCCTGGAACAGGGTTATAGGGAAGGGCTACACCTTC. Protein: CAWNRVIGKGYTF.

For the CDR3, the DNA is TGCGCCAGCAGCTCGCGGACTAGCGGTACCTACGAGCAGTACTTC. Its translation is CASSSRTSGTYEQYF. The chain employs TRBV5-1 and TRBJ2-5; 10 nucleotides agree with TRBD2. TRBJ2-7 explains the end of the DNA better; the J call may be wrong. The CDR3 consists of 15 residues. Germline CDR1 is SGHRS and CDR2 is YFSETQ.

This chain links TRBV7-8 with TRBJ2-2; 9 nucleotides align to TRBD2. This CDR3 contains 16 residues. After removal of 3 bases from V and 1 base from J, the junction contained 3 bases not matched to a gene. Germline V gene lookup returns CDR1 SGHVS and CDR2 FQNEAQ. The CDR3 bases are TGTGCCAGCAGCTTTAGCGGGAGCTTGAACACCGGGGAGCTGTTTTTT. Translation: CASSFSGSLNTGELFF.

Of note for this clone: Its ends do not fully match the called genes, so a read error is possible. Within the sample, other DNA sequences also encode this same CDR3. The chain combines TRBV5-6 with TRBJ2-3; D is possibly TRBD2 (6 bases). The germline V gene has CDR1 SGHDT and CDR2 YYEEEE. The CDR3 has 15 amino acids. The CDR3 sequence: CASSLVGRWSDTQYF. The CDR3 nucleotides are TGTGCCAGCAGCTTGGTAGGGAGGTGGTCGGATACGCAGTACTTT. Variable domain in full (rest from reference TRBV5-6 and TRBJ2-3): DAGVTQSPTHLIKTRGQQVTLRCSPKSGHDTVSWYQQALGQGPQFIFQYYEEEERQRGNFPDRFSGHQFPNYSSELNVNALLLGDSALYLCASSLVGRWSDTQYFGPGTRLTVL.

The rearrangement uses TRBV4-1 and TRBJ2-7; 8 nucleotides line up with TRBD2. Germline CDR1 and CDR2: MGHRA and YSYEKL. The CDR3 sequence is 15 residues long. Trimming removed 4 bases from V and 3 bases from J; junction bases left unmatched: 8. CDR3: CASSPSLAVDYEQYF. In nucleotides, the CDR3 is TGCGCCAGCAGCCCATCACTAGCGGTGGACTACGAGCAGTACTTC.

The CDR3 bases are TGTGCCAGCAGCTCCCCTATGGCGGGAGCGGAGGCCGGGGAGCTGTTTTTT. It yields the protein CASSSPMAGAEAGELFF. The chain uses TRBV7-2 and TRBJ2-2, with 7 bases fitting TRBD2. Germline lookup yields CDR1 SGHTA and CDR2 FQGNSA. Unmatched junction bases numbered 14, after V lost 4 bases and J lost 6 bases. This CDR3 is 17 amino acids long.

The chain recombines TRBV10-3 with TRBJ2-1; the D is unclear. V lost 2 bases to trimming and J lost 8 bases, with 16 bases between them. Germline V gene lookup returns CDR1 ENHRY and CDR2 SYGVKD. The CDR3 loop spans 15 amino acids. This CDR3 reads CAISESLASMDEQFF. In nucleotides, the CDR3 is TGTGCCATCAGTGAGAGCCTCGCCTCTATGGATGAGCAGTTCTTC.

This chain connects TRBV2 to TRBJ2-7, with D perhaps TRBD1 or TRBD2 (6 bases each). Trimming removed 7 bases at V and 1 base at J, with 14 bases between. CDR1 and CDR2 from the germline V gene are SNHLY and FYNNEI. The CDR3 runs 14 residues. The CDR3 is CASTQGGSSYEQYF. Written as DNA, the CDR3 is TGTGCCAGCACCCAAGGGGGGAGTTCCTACGAGCAGTACTTC.

This chain connects TRBV5-1 to TRBJ2-6, with D possibly being TRBD1 or TRBD2 (6 bases each). Germline values: CDR1 SGHRS, CDR2 YFSETQ. V shed 4 bases and J shed 0 bases, with 17 bases lying between them. The CDR3 covers 18 residues. CDR3 in amino acids: CASSLPQGTGSGANVLTF. CDR3 bases: TGCGCCAGCAGCCTTCCTCAGGGGACTGGCTCTGGGGCCAACGTCCTGACTTTC.

Here the CDR3 DNA reads TGTGCCAGCAGTCCGGACAGGGTAAGGGGAGAGCAGTACTTC. Translation: CASSPDRVRGEQYF. V is TRBV5-5 and J is TRBJ2-7, with TRBD1 matching 8 bases. The trim removed 5 bases at V and 7 bases at J, leaving 11 bases unmatched. CDR3 length equals 14 residues. CDR1 SGHKS and CDR2 YYEKEE come from the germline V gene (reference sequence).

DNA of the CDR3: TGTGCCAGTAGTAGGACACCCTACACTGAAGCTTTCTTT. Amino acids: CASSRTPYTEAFF. The chain links TRBV19 to TRBJ1-1, with D perhaps TRBD1 (5 bases). The CDR3 length is 13 residues. From germline, CDR1 is LNHDA and CDR2 SQIVND (reference sequence). The V and J ends lost 4 bases and 3 bases respectively, with 9 bases between them.

This chain joins TRBV6-4 and TRBJ2-3; no reliable D call. V was clipped by 3 bases and J by 4 bases, with 11 bases between them. The CDR3 contains 14 residues. CDR1 and CDR2 from the germline V gene are MRHNA and SNTAGT. This chain's CDR3 is CASSDHVVSDTQYF. The DNA for the CDR3 is TGTGCCAGCAGTGATCACGTAGTATCAGATACGCAGTATTTT.

Here the CDR3 reads CASSPLITNEKLFF. In DNA form, the CDR3 reads TGTGCCAGCAGCCCCTTAATTACTAATGAAAAACTGTTTTTT. V is TRBV7-8 and J is TRBJ1-4; D not certain. Germline values: CDR1 SGHVS, CDR2 FQNEAQ. Trimming removed 5 bases from V and 2 bases from J, with 9 bases in between. The CDR3 totals 14 residues.

The chain employs TRBV11-2 and TRBJ2-7; 11 bases fit TRBD2. V was pared by 2 bases and J by 5 bases, with 14 bases of the junction left unmatched. This CDR3 region has 18 residues. Germline V CDR1 and CDR2: SGHAT, FQNNGV. The CDR3, as DNA: TGTGCCAGCAGCTTACTGATTCCAAAACTAGCGGGAGCCAACGAGCAGTACTTC. This codes for CASSLLIPKLAGANEQYF.

The chain links TRBV7-8 to TRBJ2-1; D is tentatively TRBD1 or TRBD2 (6 bases each). V was shortened by 5 bases and J by 7 bases, with 15 bases between the two germline ends. The CDR3 spans 14 residues. The germline CDR1 and CDR2 sequences are SGHVS and FQNEAQ. This CDR3 is CASSLWGADNEQFF. The CDR3, as DNA: TGTGCCAGCAGCCTCTGGGGGGCGGATAATGAGCAGTTCTTC.

The V and J genes are TRBV19 and TRBJ1-1, with 9 bases lining up with TRBD1. The length of the CDR3 is 18 residues. Trimming removed 1 base from V and 4 bases from J; junction bases left unmatched: 13. From germline, CDR1 is LNHDA and CDR2 SQIVND (reference sequence). CDR3 coding DNA: TGTGCCAGTAGTATAGCCTCCGGGACAGGGACATGGGGCACTGAAGCTTTCTTT. Amino acids: CASSIASGTGTWGTEAFF.

The V call is TRBV6-5, the J call TRBJ2-2; D uncertain. This CDR3 is 11 amino acids long. The germline CDR1 and CDR2 sequences are MNHEY and SVGAGI. V dropped 4 bases and J dropped 8 bases, with 5 bases sitting between them. This CDR3 reads CASSWKGELFF. As DNA, the CDR3 is TGTGCCAGCAGTTGGAAGGGGGAGCTGTTTTTT.

The CDR3: CASSQAGWTGQLTDTQYF. CDR3 coding DNA: TGTGCCAGCAGCCAAGCCGGATGGACCGGGCAATTAACAGATACGCAGTATTTT. V is TRBV14 and J is TRBJ2-3; D is ambiguous. The CDR3 sequence is 18 residues long. V was clipped by 1 base and J by 3 bases, with 20 bases between them. The germline V gene has CDR1 SGHDN and CDR2 FVKESK.

The chain has TRBV6-6 and TRBJ2-1, with TRBD2 matching over 9 bases. Germline-derived CDR1 and CDR2 are MNHNY and SVGAGI (reference sequence). This CDR3 region has 15 residues. V gave up 5 bases and J gave up 1 base; unmatched junction bases: 3. CDR3 protein: CASSGSGSSYNEQFF. The CDR3 region has the DNA TGTGCCAGCAGTGGTAGCGGGAGTTCCTACAATGAGCAGTTCTTC.

This chain links TRBV9 with TRBJ2-3; tentatively, D is TRBD2 (7 bases). This CDR3 contains 16 residues. Trimming left V 0 bases short and J 4 bases short, with 15 bases between. Looked up from germline, CDR1 is SGDLS and CDR2 is YYNGEE. Here the CDR3 reads CASSVAAGANSDTQYF. CDR3 sequence (DNA): TGTGCCAGCAGCGTAGCGGCGGGGGCTAATTCAGATACGCAGTATTTT.

The CDR3 nucleotides read TGTGCCTGGGATACGACAGGGTTTGACGGCACAGATACGCAGTATTTT. Its translation is CAWDTTGFDGTDTQYF. This sequence joins TRBV30 and TRBJ2-3; TRBD1 matches 7 bases. Per the germline V gene, CDR1 is GTSNPN and CDR2 is SVGIG (reference sequence). The V and J ends lost 5 bases and 1 base, in that order; junction bases with no gene match: 12. The CDR3 sequence is 16 residues long.

V and J are TRBV7-8 and TRBJ2-5; 9 positions match TRBD2. There are 16 residues in the CDR3. The germline CDR1 and CDR2 sequences are SGHVS and FQNEAQ. J was trimmed by 3 bases and V by 0 bases; bases with no gene match: 5. DNA of the CDR3: TGTGCCAGCAGCTTAGCCTCTAGCGGGGTGAAAGAGACCCAGTACTTC. Protein: CASSLASSGVKETQYF.

The CDR3, as DNA: TGCGCCAGCAGTGAGTCCGGACAGATAGAGACCCAGTACTTC. Its protein product is CASSESGQIETQYF. This chain links TRBV10-1 with TRBJ2-5; D possibly corresponds to TRBD1 (6 bases). Germline assignment: CDR1 WNHNN and CDR2 SYGVQD (reference sequence). V lost 0 bases and J 4 bases, leaving 9 bases between the germline ends. CDR3 length: 14 amino acids.

The chain recombines TRBV20-1 with TRBJ2-7; the D gene could be TRBD1 or TRBD2 (6 bases each). Trimming shortened V by 5 bases and J by 6 bases, and 11 bases separated the two germline ends. CDR1 and CDR2 (germline): DFQATT, SNEGSKA (reference sequence). The CDR3 length is 11 residues. As DNA, the CDR3 is TGCAGTGCTCTCCGGGGGCTCGAGCAGTACTTC. Translated: CSALRGLEQYF.